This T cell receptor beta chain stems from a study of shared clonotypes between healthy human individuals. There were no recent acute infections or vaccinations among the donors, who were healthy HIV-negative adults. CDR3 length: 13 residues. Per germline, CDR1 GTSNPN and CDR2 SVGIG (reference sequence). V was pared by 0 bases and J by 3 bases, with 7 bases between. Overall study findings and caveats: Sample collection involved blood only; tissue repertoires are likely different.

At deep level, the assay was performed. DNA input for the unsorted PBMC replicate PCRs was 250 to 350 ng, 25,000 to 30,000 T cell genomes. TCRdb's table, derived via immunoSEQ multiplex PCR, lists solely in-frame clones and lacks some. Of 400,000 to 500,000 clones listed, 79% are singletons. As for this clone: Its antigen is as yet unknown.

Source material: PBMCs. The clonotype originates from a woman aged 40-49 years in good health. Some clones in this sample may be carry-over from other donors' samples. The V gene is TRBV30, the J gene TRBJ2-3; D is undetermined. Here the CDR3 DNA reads TGTGCCTGGAGTGTACCCGGGACAGATACGCAGTATTTT. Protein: CAWSVPGTDTQYF.